Listed below are T cell receptor beta chains from one sample, sequenced in a study of cytomegalovirus exposure and HLA in healthy donors. Clones were sequenced by immunoSEQ multiplex PCR, and TCRdb holds only the in-frame ones, with some missing. Among around 300,000 clones listed, 84% were seen once. The sequencing sample was made of PBMCs. The receptors were gathered from a woman between 35 and 50 years old in good health and CMV-seropositive. Each CDR3 is given with its conserved first and last residue. The D gene is left open where the match is weak. Expanded clones get a size class; other rows say once, few or many, or leave the size out.

size: -; D: -; V: TRBV30; J: TRBJ1-2; DNA: TGTGCCTGGAGTGTCACAGGGTGGGCTAACTATGGCTACACCTTC; CDR3: CAWSVTGWANYGYTF
size: once; D: TRBD1; V: TRBV10-3; J: TRBJ2-7; DNA: TGTGCCATCAGTGGAGGCGTCGACAGGGGTCGGTACGAGCAGTACTTC; CDR3: CAISGGVDRGRYEQYF
size: -; D: TRBD1; V: TRBV4-2; J: TRBJ1-6; DNA: TGTGCCAGCAGCCAAGATCAGGGGGCGCGATCCTATAATTCACCCCTCCACTTT; CDR3: CASSQDQGARSYNSPLHF
size: -; D: TRBD1; V: TRBV5-1; J: TRBJ2-5; DNA: TGCGCCAGCAGCTTGGGTGGGACAGGGCAAGAGACCCAGTACTTC; CDR3: CASSLGGTGQETQYF
size: few; D: TRBD1; V: TRBV7-8; J: TRBJ1-1; DNA: TGTGCCAGCAGCTTATCTAACAGGGGAACTGAAGCTTTCTTT; CDR3: CASSLSNRGTEAFF
size: -; D: TRBD1; V: TRBV5-1; J: TRBJ1-4; DNA: TGCGCCAGCAGCTCTGGACAGGGGTGGACTAATGAAAAACTGTTTTTT; CDR3: CASSSGQGWTNEKLFF
size: once; D: -; V: TRBV28; J: TRBJ2-7; DNA: TGTGCCAGCACCGGTGGAGGGGCCCACGAGCAGTACTTC; CDR3: CASTGGGAHEQYF
size: -; D: TRBD2; V: TRBV6-1; J: TRBJ2-1; DNA: TGTGCCAGCAGTGAAGGAGGCGGGAGGGCAAATGAGCAGTTCTTC; CDR3: CASSEGGGRANEQFF
size: once; D: -; V: TRBV28; J: TRBJ1-5; DNA: TGTGCCAGCAGTTTCCCCTCGGCAGGGGATCAGCCCCAGCATTTT; CDR3: CASSFPSAGDQPQHF
size: -; D: -; V: TRBV9; J: TRBJ2-5; DNA: TGTGCCAGCAGCGTAGGTGGGCTCTGGAAAGAGACCCAGTACTTC; CDR3: CASSVGGLWKETQYF
size: -; D: -; V: TRBV7-9; J: TRBJ2-1; DNA: TGTGCCAGCAGTCAGCGGAGGGACTCCTACAATGAGCAGTTCTTC; CDR3: CASSQRRDSYNEQFF
size: once; D: -; V: TRBV25-1; J: TRBJ1-2; DNA: TGTGCCAGCAGTGAGACAAGGGGCAACTATGGCTACACCTTC; CDR3: CASSETRGNYGYTF
size: -; D: -; V: TRBV14; J: TRBJ2-7; DNA: TGTGCCAGCGGCAGGGTCACCTACGAGCAGTACTTC; CDR3: CASGRVTYEQYF
size: -; D: TRBD1; V: TRBV29-1; J: TRBJ2-7; DNA: TGCAGCGTTGGGGACAGTGGCTACGAGCAGTACTTC; CDR3: CSVGDSGYEQYF
size: -; D: -; V: TRBV29-1; J: TRBJ1-1; DNA: TGCAGCGTTGAAGAAGAGGGGGGGGATACTGAAGCTTTCTTT; CDR3: CSVEEEGGDTEAFF
size: -; D: TRBD1; V: TRBV5-1; J: TRBJ1-2; DNA: TGCGCCAGCAGCCCCCGGGACAGCTATGGCTACACCTTC; CDR3: CASSPRDSYGYTF
size: -; D: TRBD2; V: TRBV4-3; J: TRBJ2-2; DNA: TGCGCCAGCAGCCCAACTAGCGGTAACACCGGGGAGCTGTTTTTT; CDR3: CASSPTSGNTGELFF
size: once; D: TRBD1; V: TRBV6-5; J: TRBJ2-2; DNA: TGTGCCAGCAGTTACGGGACAGGGGAAAACACCGGGGAGCTGTTTTTT; CDR3: CASSYGTGENTGELFF
size: once; D: TRBD2; V: TRBV30; J: TRBJ2-1; DNA: TGTGCCTGGAGTCTAACTAGCGGGATATACAATGAGCAGTTCTTC; CDR3: CAWSLTSGIYNEQFF
size: -; D: TRBD2; V: TRBV25-1; J: TRBJ2-5; DNA: TGTGCCAGCAGTGTCGCGGGAGTAGGAGAGACCCAGTACTTC; CDR3: CASSVAGVGETQYF
size: -; D: -; V: TRBV10-2; J: TRBJ1-1; DNA: TGCGCCAGCAGTGAAGAGACTGAAGCTTTCTTT; CDR3: CASSEETEAFF
size: -; D: TRBD2; V: TRBV11-3; J: TRBJ2-3; DNA: TGTGCCAGCAGCTTATTCCCCGGTCTAGCGGGAGGGACAGATACGCAGTATTTT; CDR3: CASSLFPGLAGGTDTQYF
size: -; D: -; V: TRBV30; J: TRBJ2-2; DNA: TGTGCCTGGAGTGTACTTCGGAACACCGGGGAGCTGTTTTTT; CDR3: CAWSVLRNTGELFF
size: -; D: -; V: TRBV19; J: TRBJ1-1; DNA: TGTGCCAGTAGTATCACAGGTGACACTGAAGCTTTCTTT; CDR3: CASSITGDTEAFF
size: -; D: TRBD1; V: TRBV7-8; J: TRBJ1-6; DNA: TGTGCCAGCAGCTTAGAAGGGACAGGCCGGTCACCCCTCCACTTT; CDR3: CASSLEGTGRSPLHF
size: -; D: -; V: TRBV7-9; J: TRBJ2-1; DNA: TGTGCCAGCAGCTTAGGGGCGATCGCGCAGTTCTTC; CDR3: CASSLGAIAQFF
size: once; D: -; V: TRBV19; J: TRBJ1-4; DNA: TGTGCCAGTAGTCCCGCCAGGGACTATACAACTAATGAAAAACTGTTTTTT; CDR3: CASSPARDYTTNEKLFF
size: few; D: TRBD2; V: TRBV7-2; J: TRBJ2-5; DNA: TGTGCCAGCAGCTTAGGGAGCGGGAGAGAGACCCAGTACTTC; CDR3: CASSLGSGRETQYF
size: -; D: -; V: TRBV4-3; J: TRBJ2-7; DNA: TGCGCCAGCAGCCAAGATCGAGACTACGAGCAGTACTTC; CDR3: CASSQDRDYEQYF
size: once; D: TRBD2; V: TRBV4-3; J: TRBJ2-3; DNA: TGCGCCAGCAGCCAAGATCTGATGGGTAGCGGGAGGGCCTCGGCAGATACGCAGTATTTT; CDR3: CASSQDLMGSGRASADTQYF
size: -; D: TRBD1; V: TRBV11-2; J: TRBJ1-4; DNA: TGTGCCAGCAGCTTAGAAGGGGGCAATGGTGAAAAACTGTTTTTT; CDR3: CASSLEGGNGEKLFF
size: -; D: -; V: TRBV10-3; J: TRBJ2-3; DNA: TGTGCCATCAGTGAGAAGGTTAGCGCAGATACGCAGTATTTT; CDR3: CAISEKVSADTQYF
size: -; D: -; V: TRBV15; J: TRBJ2-1; DNA: TGTGCCACCAGCAGAGACCTGGAAGCGACTAGTCACGTCCAGTTCTTC; CDR3: CATSRDLEATSHVQFF